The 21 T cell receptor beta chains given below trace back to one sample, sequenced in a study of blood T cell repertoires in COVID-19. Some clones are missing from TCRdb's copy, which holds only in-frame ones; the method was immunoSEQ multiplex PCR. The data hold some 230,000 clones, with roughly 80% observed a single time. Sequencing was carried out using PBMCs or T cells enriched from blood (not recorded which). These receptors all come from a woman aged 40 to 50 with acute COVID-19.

The chain's CDR3 is CASSVGGGVDSPLHF. The DNA of the CDR3 is TGTGCCAGCAGCGTAGGGGGGGGCGTTGATTCACCCCTCCACTTT. The chain links TRBV9 to TRBJ1-6, with a possible D match to TRBD1 (6 bases). V was trimmed by 0 bases and J by 8 bases, leaving 12 bases between them. The CDR3 totals 15 residues. From germline, CDR1 is SGDLS and CDR2 YYNGEE.

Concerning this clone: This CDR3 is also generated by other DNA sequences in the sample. For the CDR3, the DNA is TGTGCCAGCAGCTCACTAGCGGGCTCCTACAATGAGCAGTTCTTC. Amino acids: CASSSLAGSYNEQFF. The chain is built from TRBV5-4 and TRBJ2-1, with 9 nucleotides matching TRBD2. Germline V gene sequence: CDR1 SGHNT, CDR2 YYREEE (reference sequence). This CDR3 is 15 amino acids long. Trimming at V came to 3 bases and at J to 0 bases, leaving 1 base not matched to a gene.

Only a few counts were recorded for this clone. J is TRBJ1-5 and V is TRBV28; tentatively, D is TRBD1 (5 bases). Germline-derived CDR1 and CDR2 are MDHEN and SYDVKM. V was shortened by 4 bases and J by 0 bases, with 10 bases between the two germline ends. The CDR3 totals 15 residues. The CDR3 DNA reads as TGTGCCAGCAGTTCAGGGCTGACTAGCAATCAGCCCCAGCATTTT. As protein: CASSSGLTSNQPQHF.

CDR3 in amino acids: CASGARTNYGYTF. The CDR3 DNA follows: TGCGCCAGCGGGGCCAGGACTAACTATGGCTACACCTTC. The V gene is TRBV5-1, the J gene TRBJ1-2; D may be TRBD1 (5 bases). Germline values: CDR1 SGHRS, CDR2 YFSETQ. This CDR3 has 13 amino acids. The V and J ends lost 7 bases and 0 bases respectively, with 10 bases between them. The full variable domain, rest sourced from reference TRBV5-1 and TRBJ1-2, is KAGVTQTPRYLIKTRGQQVTLSCSPISGHRSVSWYQQTPGQGLQFLFEYFSETQRNKGNFPGRFSGRQFSNSRSEMNVSTLELGDSALYLCASGARTNYGYTFGSGTRLTVV.

The CDR3 sequence is CATSDPETAGTSYGYTF. In DNA form, the CDR3 reads TGTGCCACCAGTGATCCGGAAACGGCGGGCACCTCGTATGGCTACACCTTC. This chain links TRBV24-1 with TRBJ1-2; D call uncertain. CDR1 and CDR2 (germline): KGHDR, SFDVKD. Trimming left V 3 bases short and J 5 bases short, with 21 bases between. There are 17 residues in the CDR3.

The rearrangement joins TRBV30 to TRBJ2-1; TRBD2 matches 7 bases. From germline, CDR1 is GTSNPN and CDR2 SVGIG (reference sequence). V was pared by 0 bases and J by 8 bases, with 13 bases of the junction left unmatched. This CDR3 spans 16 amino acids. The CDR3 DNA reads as TGTGCCTGGAGTGTACGACCGTTTCGCGGGAGATATGAGCAGTTCTTC. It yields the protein CAWSVRPFRGRYEQFF.

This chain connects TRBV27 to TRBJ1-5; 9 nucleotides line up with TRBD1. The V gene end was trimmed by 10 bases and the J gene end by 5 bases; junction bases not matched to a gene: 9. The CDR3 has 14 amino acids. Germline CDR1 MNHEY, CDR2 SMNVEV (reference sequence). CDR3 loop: CANSTGGSYQPQHF. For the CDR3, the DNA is TGTGCCAACTCGACAGGGGGGAGCTATCAGCCCCAGCATTTT.

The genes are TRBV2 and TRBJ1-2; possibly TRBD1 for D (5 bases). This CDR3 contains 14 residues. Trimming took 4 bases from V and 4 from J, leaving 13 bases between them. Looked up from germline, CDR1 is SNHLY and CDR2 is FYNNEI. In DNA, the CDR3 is TGTGCCAGCAGTGGCCCCACAGGATTCTATGGCTACACCTTC. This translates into CASSGPTGFYGYTF.

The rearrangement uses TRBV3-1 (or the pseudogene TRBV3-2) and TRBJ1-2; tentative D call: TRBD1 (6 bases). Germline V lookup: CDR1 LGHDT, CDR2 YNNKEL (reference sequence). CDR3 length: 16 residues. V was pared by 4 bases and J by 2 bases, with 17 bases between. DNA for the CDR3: TGTGCCAGCAGCCCCAAATTCGGGACATTGAACTATGGCTACACCTTC. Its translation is CASSPKFGTLNYGYTF.

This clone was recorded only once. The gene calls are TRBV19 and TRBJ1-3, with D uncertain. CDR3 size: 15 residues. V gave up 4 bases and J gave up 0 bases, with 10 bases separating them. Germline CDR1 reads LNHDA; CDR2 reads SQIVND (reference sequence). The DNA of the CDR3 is TGTGCCAGTAGTACCTACTCGGGCTCTGGAAACACCATATATTTT. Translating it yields CASSTYSGSGNTIYF.

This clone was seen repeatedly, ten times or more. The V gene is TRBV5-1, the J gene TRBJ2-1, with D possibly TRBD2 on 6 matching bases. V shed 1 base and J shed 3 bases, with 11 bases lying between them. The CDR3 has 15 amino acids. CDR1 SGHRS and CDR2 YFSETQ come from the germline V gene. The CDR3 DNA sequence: TGCGCCAGCAGCTTGTGGGGGGAGGACTACAATGAGCAGTTCTTC. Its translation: CASSLWGEDYNEQFF.

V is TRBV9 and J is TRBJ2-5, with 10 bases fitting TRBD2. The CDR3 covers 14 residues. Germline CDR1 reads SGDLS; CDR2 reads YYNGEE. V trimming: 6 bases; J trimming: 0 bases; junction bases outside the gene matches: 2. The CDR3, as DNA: TGTGCCAGCACAGGGACTAGCGACCAAGAGACCCAGTACTTC. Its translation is CASTGTSDQETQYF. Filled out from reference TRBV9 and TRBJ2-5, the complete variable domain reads DSGVTQTPKHLITATGQRVTLRCSPRSGDLSVYWYQQSLDQGLQFLIQYYNGEERAKGNILERFSAQQFPDLHSELNLSSLELGDSALYFCASTGTSDQETQYFGPGTRLLVL.

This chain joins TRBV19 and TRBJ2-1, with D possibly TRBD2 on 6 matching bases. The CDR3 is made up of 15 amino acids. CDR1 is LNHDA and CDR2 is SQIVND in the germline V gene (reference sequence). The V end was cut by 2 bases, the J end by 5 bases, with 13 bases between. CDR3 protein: CASSIMGTGNNEQFF. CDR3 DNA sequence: TGTGCCAGTAGTATAATGGGGACTGGAAACAATGAGCAGTTCTTC. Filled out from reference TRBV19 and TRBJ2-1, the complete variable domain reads DGGITQSPKYLFRKEGQNVTLSCEQNLNHDAMYWYRQDPGQGLRLIYYSQIVNDFQKGDIAEGYSVSREKKESFPLTVTSAQKNPTAFYLCASSIMGTGNNEQFFGPGTRLTVL.

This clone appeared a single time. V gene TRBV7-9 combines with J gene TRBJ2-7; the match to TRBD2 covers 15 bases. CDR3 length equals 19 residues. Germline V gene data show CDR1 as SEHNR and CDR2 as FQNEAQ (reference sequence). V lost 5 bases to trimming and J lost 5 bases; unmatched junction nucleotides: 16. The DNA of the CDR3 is TGTGCCAGCAGCACACCGGGAGGACTAGCGGGGGGGGCTCCTAACGAGCAGTACTTC. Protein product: CASSTPGGLAGGAPNEQYF. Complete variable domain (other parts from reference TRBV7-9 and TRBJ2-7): DTGVSQNPRHKITKRGQNVTFRCDPISEHNRLYWYRQTLGQGPEFLTYFQNEAQLEKSRLLSDRFSAERPKGSFSTLEIQRTEQGDSAMYLCASSTPGGLAGGAPNEQYFGPGTRLTVT.

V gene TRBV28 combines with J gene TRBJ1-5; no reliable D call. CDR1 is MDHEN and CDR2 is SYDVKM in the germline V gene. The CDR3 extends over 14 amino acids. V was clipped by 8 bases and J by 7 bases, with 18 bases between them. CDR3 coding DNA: TGTGCCAGCCTCCCCCCAGGAGGCGTGCAGCCCCAGCATTTT. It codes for CASLPPGGVQPQHF.

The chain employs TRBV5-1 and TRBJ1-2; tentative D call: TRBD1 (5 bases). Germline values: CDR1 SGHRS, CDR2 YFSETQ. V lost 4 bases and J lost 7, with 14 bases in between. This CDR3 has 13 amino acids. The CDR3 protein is CASSPTELGGYTF. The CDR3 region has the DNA TGCGCCAGCAGCCCGACAGAGCTAGGTGGCTACACCTTC.

The CDR3 sequence: CASSEGRGETQYF. The CDR3 coding sequence is TGTGCCAGCAGTGAAGGGCGGGGGGAGACCCAGTACTTC. V usage is TRBV6-1 and J usage is TRBJ2-5; TRBD2 agrees at 7 bases. The CDR3 loop spans 13 amino acids. The germline gives CDR1 MNHNS, CDR2 SASEGT. The J segment lost 5 bases and the V segment lost 1 base, leaving 1 base of the junction unmatched.

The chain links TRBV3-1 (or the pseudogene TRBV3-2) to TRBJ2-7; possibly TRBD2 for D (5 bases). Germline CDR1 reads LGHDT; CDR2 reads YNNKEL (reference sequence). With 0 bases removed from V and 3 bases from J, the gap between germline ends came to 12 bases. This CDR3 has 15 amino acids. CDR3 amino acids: CASSQERAPLYEQYF. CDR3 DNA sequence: TGTGCCAGCAGCCAAGAGAGGGCGCCCCTCTACGAGCAGTACTTC.

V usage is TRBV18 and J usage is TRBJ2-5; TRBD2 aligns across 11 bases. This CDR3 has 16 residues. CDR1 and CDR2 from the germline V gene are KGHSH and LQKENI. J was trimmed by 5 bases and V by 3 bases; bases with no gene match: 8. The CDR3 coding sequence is TGTGCCAGCTCACCGCGACTAGCGGGGTTAATGGAGACCCAGTACTTC. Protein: CASSPRLAGLMETQYF.

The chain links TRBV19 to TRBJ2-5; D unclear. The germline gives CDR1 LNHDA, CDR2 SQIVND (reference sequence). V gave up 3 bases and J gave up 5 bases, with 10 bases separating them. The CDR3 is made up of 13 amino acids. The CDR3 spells CASSIQYLETQYF. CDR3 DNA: TGTGCCAGTAGTATCCAGTATTTGGAGACCCAGTACTTC.

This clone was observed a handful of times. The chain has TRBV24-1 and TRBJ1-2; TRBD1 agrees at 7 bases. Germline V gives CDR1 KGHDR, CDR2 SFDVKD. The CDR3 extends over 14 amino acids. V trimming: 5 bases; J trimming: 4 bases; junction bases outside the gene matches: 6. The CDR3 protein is CATSARQGSYGYTF. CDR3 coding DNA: TGTGCCACCAGTGCCCGACAGGGTTCCTATGGCTACACCTTC.